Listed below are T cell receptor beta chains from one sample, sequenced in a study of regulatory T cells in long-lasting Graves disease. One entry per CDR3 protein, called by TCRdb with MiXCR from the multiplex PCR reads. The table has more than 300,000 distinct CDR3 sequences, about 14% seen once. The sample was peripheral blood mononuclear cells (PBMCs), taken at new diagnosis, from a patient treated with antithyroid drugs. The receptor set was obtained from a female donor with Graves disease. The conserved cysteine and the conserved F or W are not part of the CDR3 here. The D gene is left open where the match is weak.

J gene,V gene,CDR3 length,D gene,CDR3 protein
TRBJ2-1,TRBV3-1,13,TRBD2,ASSPLAGGDNEQF
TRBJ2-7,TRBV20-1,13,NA,SATAGTVTSYEQY
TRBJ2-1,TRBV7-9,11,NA,ASSFLWDNEQF
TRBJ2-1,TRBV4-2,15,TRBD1,ASSPVTGTESYNEQF
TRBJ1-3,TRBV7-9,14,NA,ASSFIGRSSGNTIY
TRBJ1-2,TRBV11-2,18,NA,ASSSIKGRQADSVRDGYT
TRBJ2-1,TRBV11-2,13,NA,ASSLFGGPDNEQF
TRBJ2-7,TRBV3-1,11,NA,ASSLSGTDEQY
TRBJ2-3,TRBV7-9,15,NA,ASSLPGAGARTDTQY
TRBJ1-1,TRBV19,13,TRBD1,ASSSNRGANTEAF
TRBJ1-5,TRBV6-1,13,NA,ASSEVRADNQPQH
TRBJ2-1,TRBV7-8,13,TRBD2,ASSFSGRAYNEQF
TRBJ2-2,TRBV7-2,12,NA,ASSPVPSSGELF
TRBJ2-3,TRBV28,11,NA,ASTAGTTDTQY
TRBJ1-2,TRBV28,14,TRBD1,ASSLYHRGQAGGYT
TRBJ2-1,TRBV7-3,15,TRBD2,ASSPQRIGGVLNEQF
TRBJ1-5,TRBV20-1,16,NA,SAPRSGTERYSNQPQH
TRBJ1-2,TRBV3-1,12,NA,ASSPGVGSYGYT
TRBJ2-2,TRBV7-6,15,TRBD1,ASSFDPGQGFTGELF
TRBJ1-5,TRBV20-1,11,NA,SAPAGSNQPQH
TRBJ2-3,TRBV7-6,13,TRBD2,ASSASGGRTDTQY
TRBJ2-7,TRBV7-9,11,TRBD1,ASCRQGAYEQY
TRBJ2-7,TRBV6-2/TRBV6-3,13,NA,ASSFPGPPSYEQY
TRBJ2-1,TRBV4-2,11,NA,ASSQETGNEQF
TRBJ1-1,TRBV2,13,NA,AINSGRSGGTEAF
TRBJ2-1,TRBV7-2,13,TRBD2,ASSSGLAGFNEQF
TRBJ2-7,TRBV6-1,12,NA,ATKRVAHSYEQY
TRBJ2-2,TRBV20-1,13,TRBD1,SASRGPLNTGELF
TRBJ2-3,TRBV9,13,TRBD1,ASSPSLTGGDTQY
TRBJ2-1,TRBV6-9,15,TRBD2,ASSYQSSGLSYNEQF
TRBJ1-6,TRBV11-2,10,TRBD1,ASGTENSPLH
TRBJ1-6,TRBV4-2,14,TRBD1,ASSFTGGENNSPLH
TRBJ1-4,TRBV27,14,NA,ASSLHRLATNEKLF
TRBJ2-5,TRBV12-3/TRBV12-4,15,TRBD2,ASSIEGLAGGGETQY
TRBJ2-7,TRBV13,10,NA,ASSHRDYEQY
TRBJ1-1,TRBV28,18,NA,ATTSEVGGTSPYSGTEAF
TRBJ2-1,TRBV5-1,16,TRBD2,ASSAGLARTSSYNEQF
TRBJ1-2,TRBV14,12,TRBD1,ASSTKPGGVGYT
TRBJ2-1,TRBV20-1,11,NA,SASVRGRNEQF
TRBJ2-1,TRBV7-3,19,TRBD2,ASSLPDEPDAGLAEGDEQF
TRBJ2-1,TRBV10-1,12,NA,ASSESVGGSEQF
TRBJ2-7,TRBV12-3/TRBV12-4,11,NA,ASRPDGSYEQY
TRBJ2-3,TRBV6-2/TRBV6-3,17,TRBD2,ASSYSLAGGPRNTDTQY
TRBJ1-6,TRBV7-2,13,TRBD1,ASSLIGQGSSPLH
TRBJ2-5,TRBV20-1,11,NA,SARRDNQETQY
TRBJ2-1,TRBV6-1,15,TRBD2,ASSPCLFGGGFNEQF
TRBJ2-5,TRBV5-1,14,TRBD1,ASSLTGTGGEETQY
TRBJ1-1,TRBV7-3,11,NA,ASSSDGRTEAF
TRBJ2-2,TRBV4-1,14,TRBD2,ASSRTSGRRTGELF
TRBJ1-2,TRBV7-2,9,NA,ASSPQTDYT
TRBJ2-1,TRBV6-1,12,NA,ASTPRGRRDEQF
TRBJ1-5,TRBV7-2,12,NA,ASSYDWSNRPQH
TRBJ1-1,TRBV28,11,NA,ASSQGGYSEAF
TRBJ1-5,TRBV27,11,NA,ASSQGQNQPQH
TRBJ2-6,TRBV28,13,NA,ASSFEHSGANVLT
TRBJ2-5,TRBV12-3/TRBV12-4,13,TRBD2,ASSRSGRGAATQY
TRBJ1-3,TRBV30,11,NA,AWRGEGGNTIY
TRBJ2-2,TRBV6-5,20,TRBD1,ASSYRVDRGLLEGSDTGELF
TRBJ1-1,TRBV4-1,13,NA,ASGRAKGFNTEAF